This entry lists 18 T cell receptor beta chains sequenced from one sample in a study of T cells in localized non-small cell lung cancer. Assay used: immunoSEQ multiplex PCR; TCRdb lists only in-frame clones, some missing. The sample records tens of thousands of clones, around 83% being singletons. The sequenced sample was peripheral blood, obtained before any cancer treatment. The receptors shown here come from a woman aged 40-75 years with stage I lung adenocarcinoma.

The CDR3 here is CASSYQGVNYGYTF. CDR3 nucleotide sequence: TGTGCCAGCAGCTATCAGGGGGTGAACTATGGCTACACCTTC. The chain has TRBV5-6 and TRBJ1-2; 7 nucleotides agree with TRBD1. The V gene's germline CDR1 is SGHDT and CDR2 YYEEEE. J gave up 2 bases and V 3 bases, and 4 bases lay outside the gene matches. This CDR3 comprises 14 residues.

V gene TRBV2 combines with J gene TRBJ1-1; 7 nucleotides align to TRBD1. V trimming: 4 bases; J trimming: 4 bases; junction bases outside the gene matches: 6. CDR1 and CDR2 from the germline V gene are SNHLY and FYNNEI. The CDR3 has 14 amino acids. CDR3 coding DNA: TGTGCCAGCAGTGTCGCCAGGGGGTCCACTGAAGCTTTCTTT. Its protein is CASSVARGSTEAFF.

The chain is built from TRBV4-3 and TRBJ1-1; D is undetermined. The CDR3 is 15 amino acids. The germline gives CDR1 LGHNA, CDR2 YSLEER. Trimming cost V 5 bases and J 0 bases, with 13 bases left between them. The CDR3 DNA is TGCGCCAGCAGCTTGGCTGGGGTGATGAACACTGAAGCTTTCTTT. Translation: CASSLAGVMNTEAFF.

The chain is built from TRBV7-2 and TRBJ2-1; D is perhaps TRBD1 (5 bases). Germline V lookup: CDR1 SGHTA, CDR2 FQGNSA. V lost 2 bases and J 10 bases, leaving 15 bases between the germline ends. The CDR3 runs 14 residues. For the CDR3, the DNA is TGTGCCAGCAGCTTAACCCGGACGAAGGGGGAGCAGTTCTTC. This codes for CASSLTRTKGEQFF.

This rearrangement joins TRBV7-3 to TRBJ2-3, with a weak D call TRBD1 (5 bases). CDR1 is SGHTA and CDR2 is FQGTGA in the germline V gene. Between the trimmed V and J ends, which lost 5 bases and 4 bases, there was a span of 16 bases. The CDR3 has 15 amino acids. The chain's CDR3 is CASSLRGQRADTQYF. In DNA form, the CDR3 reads TGTGCCAGCAGCCTAAGGGGCCAGAGAGCAGATACGCAGTATTTT.

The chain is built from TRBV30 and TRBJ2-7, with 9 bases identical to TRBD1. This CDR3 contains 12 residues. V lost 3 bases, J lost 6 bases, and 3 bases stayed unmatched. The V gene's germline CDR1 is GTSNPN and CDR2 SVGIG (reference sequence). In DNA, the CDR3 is TGTGCCTGGAGACCGGACAGGGGCGAGCAGTACTTC. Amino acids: CAWRPDRGEQYF. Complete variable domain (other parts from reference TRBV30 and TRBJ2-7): SQTIHQWPATLVQPVGSPLSLECTVEGTSNPNLYWYRQAAGRGLQLLFYSVGIGQISSEVPQNLSASRPQDRQFILSSKKLLLSDSGFYLCAWRPDRGEQYFGPGTRLTVT.

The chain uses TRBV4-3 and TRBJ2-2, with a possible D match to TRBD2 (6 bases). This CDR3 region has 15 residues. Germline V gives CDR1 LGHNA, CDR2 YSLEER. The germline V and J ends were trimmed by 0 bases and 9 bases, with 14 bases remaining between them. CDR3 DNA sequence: TGCGCCAGCAGCCAAGAGGACACTAGCCCCCGGGAGCTGTTTTTT. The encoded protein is CASSQEDTSPRELFF.

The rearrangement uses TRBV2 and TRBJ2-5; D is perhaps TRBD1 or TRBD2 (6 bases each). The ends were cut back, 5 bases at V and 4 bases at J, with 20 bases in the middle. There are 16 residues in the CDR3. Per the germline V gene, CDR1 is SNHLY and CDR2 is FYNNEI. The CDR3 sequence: CASSSLYREVSETQYF. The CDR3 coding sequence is TGTGCCAGCAGTTCCCTGTACAGGGAGGTATCAGAGACCCAGTACTTC. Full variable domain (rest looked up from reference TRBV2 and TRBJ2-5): EPEVTQTPSHQVTQMGQEVILRCVPISNHLYFYWYRQILGQKVEFLVSFYNNEISEKSEIFDDQFSVERPDGSNFTLKIRSTKLEDSAMYFCASSSLYREVSETQYFGPGTRLLVL.

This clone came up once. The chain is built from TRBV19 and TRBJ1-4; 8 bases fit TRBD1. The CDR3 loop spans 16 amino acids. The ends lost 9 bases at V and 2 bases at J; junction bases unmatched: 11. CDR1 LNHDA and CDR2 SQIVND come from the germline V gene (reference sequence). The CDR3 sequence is CASSHPGGPTNEKLFF. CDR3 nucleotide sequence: TGTGCCAGCTCTCACCCAGGGGGCCCTACTAATGAAAAACTGTTTTTT.

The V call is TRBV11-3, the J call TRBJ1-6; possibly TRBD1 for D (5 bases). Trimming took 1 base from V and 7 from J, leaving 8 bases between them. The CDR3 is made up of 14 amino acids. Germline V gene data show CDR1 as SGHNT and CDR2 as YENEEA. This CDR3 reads CASSLGQPNSPLHF. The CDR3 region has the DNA TGTGCCAGCAGCTTAGGACAGCCGAATTCACCCCTCCACTTT.

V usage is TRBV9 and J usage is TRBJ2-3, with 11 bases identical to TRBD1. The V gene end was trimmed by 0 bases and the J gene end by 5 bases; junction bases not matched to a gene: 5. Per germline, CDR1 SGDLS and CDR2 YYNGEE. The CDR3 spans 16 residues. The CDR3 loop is CASSVGGQGVRDTQYF. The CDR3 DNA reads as TGTGCCAGCAGCGTAGGGGGACAGGGGGTTAGAGATACGCAGTATTTT.

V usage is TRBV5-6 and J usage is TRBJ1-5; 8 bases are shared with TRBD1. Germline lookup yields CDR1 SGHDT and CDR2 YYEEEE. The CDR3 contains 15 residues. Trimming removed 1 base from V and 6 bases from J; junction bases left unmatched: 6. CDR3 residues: CASSLSGTGFQPQHF. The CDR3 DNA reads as TGTGCCAGCAGCTTGTCAGGGACAGGCTTTCAGCCCCAGCATTTT.

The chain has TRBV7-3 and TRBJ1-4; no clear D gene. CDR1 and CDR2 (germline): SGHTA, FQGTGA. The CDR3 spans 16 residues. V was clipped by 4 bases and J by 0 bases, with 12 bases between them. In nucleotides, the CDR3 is TGTGCCAGCAGCTCCCGTCGGTTTGCAACTAATGAAAAACTGTTTTTT. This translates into CASSSRRFATNEKLFF. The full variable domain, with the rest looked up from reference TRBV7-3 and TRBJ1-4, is GAGVSQTPSNKVTEKGKYVELRCDPISGHTALYWYRQSLGQGPEFLIYFQGTGAADDSGLPNDRFFAVRPEGSVSTLKIQRTERGDSAVYLCASSSRRFATNEKLFFGSGTQLSVL.

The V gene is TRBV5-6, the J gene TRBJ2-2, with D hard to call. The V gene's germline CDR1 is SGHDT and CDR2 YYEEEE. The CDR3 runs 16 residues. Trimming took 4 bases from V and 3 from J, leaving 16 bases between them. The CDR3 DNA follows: TGTGCCAGCAGCCTGCTTGGGCTATCGGACACCGGGGAGCTGTTTTTT. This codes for CASSLLGLSDTGELFF.

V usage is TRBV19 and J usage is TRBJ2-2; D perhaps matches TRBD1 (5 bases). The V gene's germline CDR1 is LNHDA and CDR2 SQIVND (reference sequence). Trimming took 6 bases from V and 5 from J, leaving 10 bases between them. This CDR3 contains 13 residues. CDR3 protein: CASSHRTTGELFF. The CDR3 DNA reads TGTGCCAGTAGCCACCGGACAACCGGGGAGCTGTTTTTT.

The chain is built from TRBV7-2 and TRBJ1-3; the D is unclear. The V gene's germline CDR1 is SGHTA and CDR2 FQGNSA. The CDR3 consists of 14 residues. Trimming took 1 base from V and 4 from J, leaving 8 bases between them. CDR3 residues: CASSLDLPGNTIYF. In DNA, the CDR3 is TGTGCCAGCAGCTTAGACCTCCCCGGAAACACCATATATTTT.

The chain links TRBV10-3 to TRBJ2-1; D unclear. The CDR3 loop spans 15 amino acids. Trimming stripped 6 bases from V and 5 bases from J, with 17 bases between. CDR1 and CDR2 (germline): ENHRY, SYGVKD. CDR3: CAISALEDPDNEQFF. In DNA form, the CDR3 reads TGTGCCATCAGCGCTCTAGAAGACCCAGACAATGAGCAGTTCTTC.

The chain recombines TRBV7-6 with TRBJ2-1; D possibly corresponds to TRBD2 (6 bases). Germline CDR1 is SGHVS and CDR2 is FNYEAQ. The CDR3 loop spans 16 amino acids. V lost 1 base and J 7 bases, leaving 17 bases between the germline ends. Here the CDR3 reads CASSLVGGNRRNEQFF. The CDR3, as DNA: TGTGCCAGCAGCTTAGTGGGGGGAAACAGGCGTAATGAGCAGTTCTTC. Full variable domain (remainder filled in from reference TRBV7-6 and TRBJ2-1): GAGVSQSPRYKVTKRGQDVALRCDPISGHVSLYWYRQALGQGPEFLTYFNYEAQQDKSGLPNDRFSAERPEGSISTLTIQRTEQRDSAMYRCASSLVGGNRRNEQFFGPGTRLTVL.